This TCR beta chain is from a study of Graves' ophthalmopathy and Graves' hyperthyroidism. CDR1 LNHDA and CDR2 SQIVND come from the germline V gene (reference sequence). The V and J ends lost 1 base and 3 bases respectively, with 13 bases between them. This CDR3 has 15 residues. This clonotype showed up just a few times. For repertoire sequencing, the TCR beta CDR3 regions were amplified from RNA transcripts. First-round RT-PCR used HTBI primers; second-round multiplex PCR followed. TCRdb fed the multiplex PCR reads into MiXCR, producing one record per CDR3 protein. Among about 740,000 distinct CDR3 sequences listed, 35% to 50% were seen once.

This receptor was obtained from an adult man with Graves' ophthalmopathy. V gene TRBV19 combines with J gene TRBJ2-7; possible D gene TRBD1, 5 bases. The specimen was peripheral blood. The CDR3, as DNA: TGTGCCAGTAGTATAGGACAGAATCCCCACTACGAGCAGTACTTC. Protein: CASSIGQNPHYEQYF.